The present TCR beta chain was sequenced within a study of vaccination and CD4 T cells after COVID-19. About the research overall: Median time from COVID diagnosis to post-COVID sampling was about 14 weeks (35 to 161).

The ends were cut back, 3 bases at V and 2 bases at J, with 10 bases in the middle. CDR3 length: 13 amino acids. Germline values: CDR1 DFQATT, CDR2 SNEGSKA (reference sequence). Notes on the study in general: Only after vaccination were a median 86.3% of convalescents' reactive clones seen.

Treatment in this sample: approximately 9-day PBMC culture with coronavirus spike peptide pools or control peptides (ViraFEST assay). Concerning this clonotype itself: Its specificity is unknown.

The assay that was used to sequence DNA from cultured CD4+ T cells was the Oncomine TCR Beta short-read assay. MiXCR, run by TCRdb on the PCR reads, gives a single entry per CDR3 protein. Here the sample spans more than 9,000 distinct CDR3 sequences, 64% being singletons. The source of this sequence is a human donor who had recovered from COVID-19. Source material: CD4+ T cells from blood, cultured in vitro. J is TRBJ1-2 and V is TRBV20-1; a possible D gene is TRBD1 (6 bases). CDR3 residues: CSARNRENYGYTF. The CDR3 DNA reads TGCAGTGCTAGGAACAGGGAAAACTATGGCTACACCTTC.